The TCR beta chain described here comes from a study of blood T cell repertoires in COVID-19. On the study more broadly: Acute-phase and convalescent COVID-19 samples originated in the United States, Italy and Spain.

The participants were between about 18 and 90 years old and came from some 23 US areas. Looked up from germline, CDR1 is SGHNT and CDR2 is YYREEE (reference sequence). The CDR3 runs 14 residues. The V and J ends lost 2 bases and 4 bases respectively, with 13 bases between them. In the authors' methods: Using reference gene primer amplification, nucleated cell counts were estimated. TCRdb keeps only in-frame clones here, not all; method: immunoSEQ multiplex PCR. The V and J calls and clone size were taken over from that table, and D and trimming were inferred from the DNA. The repertoire holds about 270,000 clones, with approximately 90% as singletons.

This sequence originates from a woman in her twenties or thirties with acute COVID-19. The chain carries TRBV5-4 and TRBJ2-7; D uncertain. Input material: PBMCs or T cells enriched from blood (not recorded which). The CDR3 DNA follows: TGTGCCAGCAGCTTTCAAGACAATTCTTACGAGCAGTACTTC. It specifies CASSFQDNSYEQYF.